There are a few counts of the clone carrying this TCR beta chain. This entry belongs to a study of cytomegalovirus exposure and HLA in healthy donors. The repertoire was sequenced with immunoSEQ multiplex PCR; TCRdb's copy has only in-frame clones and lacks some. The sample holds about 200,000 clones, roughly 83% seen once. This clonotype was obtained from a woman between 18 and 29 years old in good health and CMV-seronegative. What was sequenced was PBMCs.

The CDR3 region is CASRENRGLGNSPLHF. CDR3 nucleotides: TGTGCCAGCAGGGAGAACAGGGGACTTGGTAATTCACCCCTCCACTTT. This chain joins TRBV6-6 and TRBJ1-6, with 7 bases matching TRBD1. Losses at the gene ends were 6 bases for V and 6 bases for J; bases not matched to a gene: 11. The CDR3 contains 16 residues. CDR1 is MNHNY and CDR2 is SVGAGI in the germline V gene (reference sequence).